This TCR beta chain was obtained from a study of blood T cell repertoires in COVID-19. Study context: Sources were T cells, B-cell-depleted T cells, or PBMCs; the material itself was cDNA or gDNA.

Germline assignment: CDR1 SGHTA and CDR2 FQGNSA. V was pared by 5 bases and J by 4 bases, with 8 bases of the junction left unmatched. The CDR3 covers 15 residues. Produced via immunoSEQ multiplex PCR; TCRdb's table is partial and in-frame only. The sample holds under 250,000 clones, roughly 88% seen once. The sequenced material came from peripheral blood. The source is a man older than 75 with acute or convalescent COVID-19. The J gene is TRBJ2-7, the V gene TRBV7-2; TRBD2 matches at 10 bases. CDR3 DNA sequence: TGTGCCAGCAGCGCCCGAGTAGCGGGAGGATACGAGCAGTACTTC. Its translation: CASSARVAGGYEQYF.